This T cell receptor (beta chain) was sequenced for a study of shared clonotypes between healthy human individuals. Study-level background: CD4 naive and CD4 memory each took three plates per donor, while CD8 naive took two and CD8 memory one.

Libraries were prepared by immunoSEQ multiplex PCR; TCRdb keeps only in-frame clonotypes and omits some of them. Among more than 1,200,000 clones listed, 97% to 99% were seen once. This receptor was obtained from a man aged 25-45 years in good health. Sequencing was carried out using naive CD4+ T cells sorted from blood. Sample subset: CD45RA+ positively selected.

The CDR3 sequence is CAMLGGPNNEQFF. The CDR3 nucleotides are TGTGCCATGTTAGGGGGCCCTAACAATGAGCAGTTCTTC. The rearrangement joins TRBV7-9 to TRBJ2-1; 7 nucleotides line up with TRBD1. CDR3 length: 13 amino acids. The V and J ends lost 10 bases and 5 bases, in that order; junction bases with no gene match: 8. In germline, CDR1 is SEHNR, CDR2 FQNEAQ (reference sequence).